One T cell receptor beta chain is described in this entry. Its antigen is not yet known. Within one base of it there is no much larger clone, and no base qualities were kept. The cohort was made up of approximately 670 healthy bone marrow donors. At the time of sampling, all cohort members were nominally healthy, though unrecorded immune exposures were likely present. The donor tested CMV seronegative and was one of the 352 seronegative cohort members. A peripheral blood sample was provided by each donor, and peripheral blood mononuclear cells were used for TCR beta sequencing. The Qiagen DNeasy Blood Extraction Kit was used to extract genomic DNA from the blood cell samples. The library came from the immunoSEQ multiplex PCR assay. For the multiplex PCR, a mixture combining 60 forward primers for TCR Vbeta segments and 13 reverse primers for TCR Jbeta segments was used. The CDR3 region of rearranged TCR beta genes was amplified from genomic DNA with a multiplex PCR assay. The Illumina HiSeq System was used to sequence the amplified TCR beta libraries as 87-base-pair reads. The study's own analysis went as follows. Across the 600 to 700 repertoires, a later analysis counted some 81 million unique TCR beta chains, roughly 11 million of which were shared by at least two donors. A nearest-neighbor algorithm error-corrected the raw reads and collapsed the reads into unique sequences, merging closely related sequences to remove PCR and sequencing errors. Alignment of CDR3 sequences to IMGT reference sequences was used to assign V, D and J gene segments. For a sequence to be retained, a match of at least six nucleotides was required to both a V gene segment and a J gene segment. Rearrangements were classified as productive when the CDR3 lacked stop codons and remained in frame with V and J, and all other rearrangements were classified as non-productive. CDR3 was defined by IMGT convention, running from the second conserved V-encoded cysteine to the conserved J-encoded phenylalanine. In an earlier analysis of more than 550 of the donors, sequences lacking an unambiguous match to a single V gene segment were excluded. In an earlier analysis of a few hundred of the donors, a V segment was called functional when productive rearrangements were above 56.7%, and segregating when the standard deviation between donors exceeded 5%. A statistical classification framework was built for diagnosing cytomegalovirus status from the catalog of TCR beta chain sequences. In a later analysis, TCR nucleotide sequences were compared against IMGT/GENE-DB human TR gene sequences so that V and J genes could be assigned. The TCRdist pipeline was used in a later analysis to assign CDR3 sequences and most-parsimonious VDJ recombination scenarios. In a later analysis, every TCR beta chain was defined by the combination of its CDR3 amino acid sequence and its V-gene family, and reads without a unique V-gene family were dropped. To address suspected cross-contamination and a sequencing artifact, a later analysis removed around 600 highly shared, low-generation-probability nucleotide sequences. In a later analysis, a clonal expansion index was calculated for each public chain from normalized within-repertoire ranks of inferred template counts. In a later analysis, generation probabilities were computed with a VDJ recombination model fitted to out-of-frame rearrangements, and the resulting probabilities were checked against IGoR. In a later analysis, hypergeometric tests were used to score TCR-TCR, TCR-HLA and TCR-CMV co-occurrence, with a repertoire-size bias correction applied to TCR pairs. False discovery rates were estimated in a later analysis by permuting HLA or CMV assignments 20 times. A later analysis grouped co-occurring TCRs with DBSCAN, adding TCRdist sequence similarity when clustering within HLA-allele-positive subsets. Repertoires with fewer than 30,000 or more than 120,000 public chains, plus five repertoires with anomalous nucleotide sharing, were excluded from co-occurrence clustering. Sourced from immuneACCESS, this table was stored by TCRdb with only in-frame sequences that have V and J called. A share of the clones is absent; for the studies checked, an unresolved V gene accounts for under half, and the remainder has no known explanation. That table gives V, J and clone size, and the DNA gave D and trimming. This sample lists 150,000 to 200,000 clones; around 80% were detected once. Approximately 1.5% of the sample lies in the top ten.

This sample stems from a study of cytomegalovirus exposure and HLA in healthy donors (dated by TCRdb to 2015 to 2018). Looking at the study overall: An earlier analysis of around 600 of the donors reported roughly 300 Gb of sequence data and some 120 million unique TCR beta sequences from around 200 million T cells. To decide whether each TCR beta V gene segment behaved as functional or pseudogenic, an earlier analysis of fewer than 750 of the donors relied on high-throughput TCR beta sequencing. Across some 400 genotyped donors of the cohort, an average of roughly 200,000 unique TCR beta nucleotide sequences per donor were sequenced, and roughly a sixth of those sequences were non-productive. A separate validation cohort of roughly 130 different subjects was used in addition to the approximately 700-subject first cohort. To study patterns of TCR occurrence, a later analysis re-analyzed previously published TCR beta repertoires from 666 donors and added high-resolution HLA genotyping. All discovery cohort repertoires had been generated using a single sequencing platform. The study profiled the T cell repertoires of 666 subjects by immunosequencing and related them to cytomegalovirus serostatus. To predict cytomegalovirus infection status, the study brought together high-throughput TCR immunosequencing, statistical association of individual TCRs with disease status, and machine learning. The aim of the study was to test whether cataloging public T cell receptors could identify signatures of past pathogen exposure. Rather than drawing on any new phenotypic data, the later analysis identified candidate immune exposures from TCR beta sequences and the way those sequences occurred across donors. Donor age, sex, ethnicity and CMV serostatus were compiled together with the repertoire data. HLA typing included class I and class II loci at four-digit resolution. The number of donors typed differed by locus, with roughly 620-630 for A, B, C, DRB1 and DQB1, around 560 for DQA1, nearly 610 for DPA1, and around 430 for DPB1. Genome-wide SNP genotypes for about 55% of the roughly 670 donors were used in a later genetic analysis, which treated that subset as a discovery cohort. Of the roughly 400 genotyped donors, around 81% fell in the genetic ancestry cluster associated with self-reported Caucasian donors. An early release covering around 630 HLA-typed donors comprised approximately 290 gigabases of sequencing data and about 90 million unique TCR sequences. Five DR-DQ haplotypes were handled as single units for association and clustering because linkage in the cohort was strong. Results and caveats for the whole study, not just this receptor: Because counts were too low, about 15 rarely observed V segments, including chromosome 9 orphons, were left out of the earlier analysis of some 600 of the donors. This cohort had only TCR beta chains sequenced, and the lack of alpha or paired-chain data limited which features could be detected. Correlated functional status among segregating V segments might be attributable to linkage disequilibrium, but an unknown experimental factor could not be ruled out. According to the authors, the approach could potentially be generalized to other disease states and immunological phenotypes. A later analysis found that most CMV-associated TCR beta chains appeared HLA-restricted, with HLA associations seemingly driven largely by CMV exposure. While some public TCRs were present in many individuals, most TCR sequences turned up only very rarely across donors. In an earlier analysis of a few hundred of the donors, most TCR beta V segments were observed in productive rearrangements about 87% or about 30% of the time, broadly matching IMGT annotations. For the cohort, immune exposure information was limited to CMV serostatus. A cluster of highly shared sequence variants was judged likely to represent a technical artifact of the sequencing pipeline. When HLA alleles, especially DR and DQ, strongly co-occurred, TCR associations were difficult to assign to individual alleles. HLA typing was unavailable for some donors at each locus, so association tests used only the typed subset. A further reported finding was that TCR beta sequences accurately predicted the HLA-A and HLA-B alleles for most subjects in the first cohort. Several of the top co-occurrence clusters appeared to be linked to parvovirus B19, influenza, CMV and Epstein-Barr virus, according to a later analysis. At a false discovery rate of 0.05, a later analysis linked around 15,000 TCR beta sequences to specific HLA alleles. In a later genetic analysis, a missense DCLRE1C variant was associated with V-gene and J-gene trimming of TCR beta chains, and the association was replicated in an independent cohort. A later analysis found that HLA-associated TCR beta chains were more clonally expanded and had lower generation probabilities than equally common non-associated chains. A few of the identified cytomegalovirus-associated TCR beta chains were confirmed in vitro to be specific for cytomegalovirus antigens. In a later analysis, the rate of TCR association differed among HLA loci, with DRB1 alleles having the most associated TCRs and HLA-C alleles having the fewest. Because the 87-base-pair reads could not distinguish some IMGT-functional V segments, including TRBV6-2 and TRBV6-3, those segments were excluded. In a later genetic analysis, fewer N-insertions in productive TCRs were reported among donors in an Asian-associated ancestry cluster than the approximately 710-donor mean. The study listed 150 to 200 TCR beta chains as associated with cytomegalovirus. Roughly uniform sequencing depth across donors was assumed in presence/absence analyses, although this assumption may not hold. The classifier was reported to diagnose cytomegalovirus status with high specificity and sensitivity in both the original cohort and the validation cohort.

The germline V and J ends show losses of 5 bases and 8 bases respectively, and no gene match explains 16 bases of the junction. CDR1 SGHTA and CDR2 FQGNSA are derived from the germline V gene. Reading from cysteine to phenylalanine, the CDR3 counts 17 amino acids. Only CDR3 DNA remains: 51 bases, in frame from the first base. The sample consisted of PBMCs. This receptor was obtained from a woman in her late teens or twenties in good health and CMV-seronegative. The chain is encoded by TRBV7-2 joined to TRBJ2-1; TRBD1 matches 9 bases in the middle. This receptor has the CDR3 CASSPNSGTGLIYEQFF. The bases read TGTGCCAGCAGCCCGAATTCCGGGACAGGGTTAATTTATGAGCAGTTCTTC.